These T cell receptor beta chains were read from a single sample in a study of cytomegalovirus exposure and HLA in healthy donors. The assay was immunoSEQ multiplex PCR, and TCRdb's table has in-frame clones only and misses some. Of about 180,000 clones in the sample, roughly 80% are singletons; the top ten hold approximately 5%. The sequencing sample was made of PBMCs. The receptors were sampled from a woman between 18 and 29 years old in good health and CMV-seropositive. CDR3s include the opening cysteine and the closing phenylalanine or tryptophan. The order of the fields is D gene, V gene, clone size, J gene, CDR3 DNA, CDR3 protein. D genes are given only for firm matches. The size field is filled for only some rows; it gives once, few, many or a size class.

.,TRBV6-5,.,TRBJ2-2,TGTGCCAGCCGGCCCCTCCGGGGCGGGGAGCTGTTTTTT,CASRPLRGGELFF
.,TRBV27,.,TRBJ1-5,TGTGCCAGCAGGCTCGGGACACAAAGCAATCAGCCCCAGCATTTT,CASRLGTQSNQPQHF
TRBD1,TRBV5-1,.,TRBJ1-5,TGCGCCAGCAGCCCGCGACAGGGAGGTCAGCCCCAGCATTTT,CASSPRQGGQPQHF
.,TRBV4-1,.,TRBJ1-2,TGCGCCAGCAGCCAAGACGGGGGGGGCCGGTTTATCTATGGCTACACCTTC,CASSQDGGGRFIYGYTF
TRBD1,TRBV5-1,once,TRBJ1-4,TGCGCCAGCAGCTTAACCGGGACAGGGGTGCGGGAAAAACTGTTTTTT,CASSLTGTGVREKLFF
TRBD2,TRBV7-6,.,TRBJ2-2,TGTGCCAGCAGCTTAATTCTAGCGGATCAGTACGGGGAGCTGTTTTTT,CASSLILADQYGELFF
TRBD1,TRBV2,.,TRBJ1-4,TGTGCCAGCAGCGTAGGGGACAGAGGTGAAAAACTGTTTTTT,CASSVGDRGEKLFF
TRBD2,TRBV2,.,TRBJ2-1,TGTGCCAGCATTCAGGGACTAGCGGGGATCAAAAGGCAGTTCTTC,CASIQGLAGIKRQFF
.,TRBV28,once,TRBJ1-2,TGTGCCAGCATCCCCGGGGGGCTAGGTGGCTACACCTTC,CASIPGGLGGYTF
.,TRBV20-1,few,TRBJ2-7,TGCAGTGCTATTCGGTACGAGCAGTACTTC,CSAIRYEQYF
.,TRBV27,.,TRBJ2-7,TGTGCCAGCAGCCTCACCGGGGGAGCCTACGAGCAGTACTTC,CASSLTGGAYEQYF
TRBD2,TRBV10-3,.,TRBJ2-5,TGTGCCATCAGTGCCAGAGCGCGGGAGGGCCAAGAGACCCAGTACTTC,CAISARAREGQETQYF
TRBD1,TRBV6-6,.,TRBJ1-1,TGTGCCAGCAGTTACTCTCCCGGACAGGGTGCTGAAGCTTTCTTT,CASSYSPGQGAEAFF
TRBD1,TRBV5-1,.,TRBJ1-1,TGCGCCAGTAGTTACAGGACAGGGGGGGATGAAGCTTTCTTT,CASSYRTGGDEAFF
.,TRBV7-8,.,TRBJ1-5,TGTGCCAGCAGCTTAGCCCCGGGGTTTAATTTCCAGCCCCAGCATTTT,CASSLAPGFNFQPQHF
TRBD1,TRBV7-9,.,TRBJ1-2,TGTGCCAGCAGCTTACTAACCGGGTACAGGGGGTTGGACTATGGCTACACCTTC,CASSLLTGYRGLDYGYTF
.,TRBV7-8,few,TRBJ1-5,TGTGCCAGCAGCTTAATGGGGGGGGACGGTCAGCCCCAGCATTTT,CASSLMGGDGQPQHF
.,TRBV5-4,.,TRBJ1-6,TGTGCCAGCAGCTCCCAGGGTACTAATTCACCCCTCCACTTT,CASSSQGTNSPLHF
.,TRBV19,.,TRBJ2-7,TGTGCCAGTAGTCCCCGGGACCTGGGGGCCGAGCAGTACTTC,CASSPRDLGAEQYF
.,TRBV7-2,.,TRBJ2-7,TGTGCCAGCAGCTTAGTTAAGCCCCACGAGCAGTACTTC,CASSLVKPHEQYF
.,TRBV5-6,few,TRBJ1-3,TGTGCCAGCAGCTTGGATATAGGAAACACCATATATTTT,CASSLDIGNTIYF
TRBD1,TRBV6-1,few,TRBJ1-1,TGTGCCAGCACCGAGAACAGGGGGCAAGGGACTGAAGCTTTCTTT,CASTENRGQGTEAFF
.,TRBV6-5,.,TRBJ1-2,TGTGCCAGCAGTTACTCACAGGGAACTAAAGGCTACACCTTC,CASSYSQGTKGYTF
TRBD1,TRBV7-9,.,TRBJ1-1,TGTGCCAGCAGCTCACAGGTCAGGGGGGCGGTGAACACTGAAGCTTTCTTT,CASSSQVRGAVNTEAFF
TRBD1,TRBV6-5,.,TRBJ2-3,TGTGCCAGCAGTCCCGACAGGGGGCGTCAAGATACGCAGTATTTT,CASSPDRGRQDTQYF
TRBD1,TRBV11-2,.,TRBJ2-1,TGTGCCAGCAGCATACCGGGACAGGGGTCAATCAATGAGCAGTTCTTC,CASSIPGQGSINEQFF
.,TRBV19,.,TRBJ1-5,TGTGCCAGTAGTATAGATCGCAGGGTTGGAGATCAGCCCCAGCATTTT,CASSIDRRVGDQPQHF
.,TRBV7-7,once,TRBJ2-5,TGTGCCAGCAGCAAGCACGGGTCCGGGGAGACCCAGTACTTC,CASSKHGSGETQYF
.,TRBV25-1,.,TRBJ2-7,TGTGCCAGCAGTGACTCAGGAAACTCCTACGAGCAGTACTTC,CASSDSGNSYEQYF
.,TRBV27,.,TRBJ1-6,TGTGCCAGCAGTTTCAAAAATTCACCCCTCCACTTT,CASSFKNSPLHF
.,TRBV29-1,.,TRBJ1-2,TGCAGCGTTGGGCTGGGTACAGGGTCCTATGGCTACACCTTC,CSVGLGTGSYGYTF
TRBD1,TRBV7-9,.,TRBJ2-1,TGTGCCAGCAGCTTAGGAGGGGGACAGGGAAGGTCGGGATACAATGAGCAGTTCTTC,CASSLGGGQGRSGYNEQFF
.,TRBV5-1,once,TRBJ1-1,TGCGCCAGCAGCTTGGTTCGGGAGAGGAACACTGAAGCTTTCTTT,CASSLVRERNTEAFF
.,TRBV7-2,.,TRBJ1-1,TGTGCCAGCAGCTTAGTGGAGTTGGATCCTGAAGCTTTCTTT,CASSLVELDPEAFF
.,TRBV7-3,.,TRBJ2-6,TGTGCCAGCAGCTTAGCAGGGCCGTCTGGGGCCAACGTCCTGACTTTC,CASSLAGPSGANVLTF
TRBD2,TRBV11-1,.,TRBJ2-2,TGTGCCAGCAGCTTATCGGGGGGGAACACCGGGGAGCTGTTTTTT,CASSLSGGNTGELFF
TRBD2,TRBV13,once,TRBJ2-7,TGTGCCAGCAGCTTATTGGCGGGGGGGCCCTACGAGCAGTACTTC,CASSLLAGGPYEQYF
.,TRBV10-2,.,TRBJ2-1,TGCGCCAGCAGTGACGTACGCGGCGTCCTCGACAATGAGCAGTTCTTC,CASSDVRGVLDNEQFF
TRBD1,TRBV7-8,few,TRBJ1-4,TGTGCCAGCAGCGCGACAGGGGGCGCGGCTAATGAAAAACTGTTTTTT,CASSATGGAANEKLFF
TRBD1,TRBV4-2,.,TRBJ1-2,TGTGCCAGCAGCCTTGAAGGACAGGGTTTCGACGGCTACACCTTC,CASSLEGQGFDGYTF
TRBD1,TRBV7-9,.,TRBJ2-5,TGTGCCAGCAGCTTAGACGGTGGACAGGGACAAGAGACCCAGTACTTC,CASSLDGGQGQETQYF
.,TRBV7-2,few,TRBJ1-5,TGTGCCAGCAGCAGATCCAGCGGGAGTAGCAATCAGCCCCAGCATTTT,CASSRSSGSSNQPQHF
TRBD2,TRBV4-1,.,TRBJ2-1,TGCGCCAGCAGCCAACCGACTAGCGGGGCCAAGGGTAATGAGCAGTTCTTC,CASSQPTSGAKGNEQFF
.,TRBV19,once,TRBJ1-5,TGTGCCAGTAGTATTGGTAACACCAATCAGCCCCAGCATTTT,CASSIGNTNQPQHF
.,TRBV29-1,.,TRBJ1-1,TGCAGCGTTCTGAAACAGGTGATGAACACTGAAGCTTTCTTT,CSVLKQVMNTEAFF
.,TRBV5-1,.,TRBJ2-7,TGCGCCTCCCGACAGGTCCCCTCCTACGAGCAGTACTTC,CASRQVPSYEQYF
TRBD1,TRBV19,.,TRBJ1-2,TGTGCCAGTTTGTTGGCAGGGGGATTTGACTATGGCTACACCTTC,CASLLAGGFDYGYTF
.,TRBV7-2,.,TRBJ2-5,TGTGCCAGCAGCCCCAGACAGTTATCTCAAGAGACCCAGTACTTC,CASSPRQLSQETQYF
TRBD1,TRBV29-1,.,TRBJ1-2,TGCAGCGCCGCGGGGACAGGGTCTTCTAACTATGGCTACACCTTC,CSAAGTGSSNYGYTF
TRBD2,TRBV4-3,.,TRBJ2-7,TGCGCCAGCAGCCAAGAATTGCTAGCGGGGAACTACGAGCAGTACTTC,CASSQELLAGNYEQYF
.,TRBV11-2,.,TRBJ2-1,TGTGCCAGCAGCTTAGAAGGACTCGCCAATGAGCAGTTCTTC,CASSLEGLANEQFF
.,TRBV2,.,TRBJ1-2,TGTGCCAGCAGTGAACGGGGGGACCGACCCTATGGCTACACCTTC,CASSERGDRPYGYTF
.,TRBV7-7,.,TRBJ2-1,TGTGCCAGCAGCCAGGACTACTCTCCAATCTACAATGAGCAGTTCTTC,CASSQDYSPIYNEQFF
.,TRBV6-5,.,TRBJ2-3,TGTGCCAGCAGTTTTGCGGGACTGCACACAGATACGCAGTATTTT,CASSFAGLHTDTQYF
.,TRBV28,.,TRBJ1-5,TGTGCCAGCAGCCGAGGTCGTTTCGGGCAGCATTTT,CASSRGRFGQHF
.,TRBV4-3,.,TRBJ1-6,TGCGCCAGCAGCCAAACAGGGAACTATAATTCACCCCTCCACTTT,CASSQTGNYNSPLHF
.,TRBV6-1,.,TRBJ2-7,TGTGCCAGCAATCCCGGACAGCTGTACGAGCAGTACTTC,CASNPGQLYEQYF
.,TRBV10-2,.,TRBJ1-5,TGCGCCAGCAGCCCGGGCGGGGGCAATCAGCCCCAGCATTTT,CASSPGGGNQPQHF
.,TRBV5-4,.,TRBJ1-2,TGTGCCAGCAGCTTGGGGCAGGGGCCAGACTATGGCTACACCTTC,CASSLGQGPDYGYTF
TRBD1,TRBV29-1,.,TRBJ2-1,TGCAGCGTTGAAGCGGGACAGGGGTACTACAATGAGCAGTTCTTC,CSVEAGQGYYNEQFF